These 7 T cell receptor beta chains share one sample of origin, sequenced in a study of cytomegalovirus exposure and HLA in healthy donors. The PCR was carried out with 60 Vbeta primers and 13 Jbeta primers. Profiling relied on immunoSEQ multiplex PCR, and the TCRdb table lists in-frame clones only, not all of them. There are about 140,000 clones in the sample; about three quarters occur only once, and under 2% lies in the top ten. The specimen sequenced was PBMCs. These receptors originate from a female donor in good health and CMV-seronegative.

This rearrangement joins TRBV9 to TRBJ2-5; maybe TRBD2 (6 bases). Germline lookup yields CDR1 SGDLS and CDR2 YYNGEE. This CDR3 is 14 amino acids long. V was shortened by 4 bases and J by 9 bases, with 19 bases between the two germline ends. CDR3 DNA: TGTGCCAGCAGCCCAAGACTAGGGTATTGGTCCCAGTACTTC. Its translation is CASSPRLGYWSQYF. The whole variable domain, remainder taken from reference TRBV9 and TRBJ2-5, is DSGVTQTPKHLITATGQRVTLRCSPRSGDLSVYWYQQSLDQGLQFLIQYYNGEERAKGNILERFSAQQFPDLHSELNLSSLELGDSALYFCASSPRLGYWSQYFGPGTRLLVL.

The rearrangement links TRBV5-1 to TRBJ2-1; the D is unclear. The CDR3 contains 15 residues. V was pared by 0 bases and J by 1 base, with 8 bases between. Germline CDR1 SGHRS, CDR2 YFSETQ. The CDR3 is CASSLVAGSYNEQFF. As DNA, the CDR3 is TGCGCCAGCAGCTTGGTCGCAGGATCCTACAATGAGCAGTTCTTC.

This CDR3 is CASTWRGTSGRWGTDTQYF. Written as DNA, the CDR3 is TGTGCCAGCACCTGGAGAGGGACTAGCGGGAGGTGGGGCACAGATACGCAGTATTTT. The rearrangement uses TRBV27 and TRBJ2-3, with 15 bases that match TRBD2. V lost 7 bases to trimming and J lost 1 base; unmatched junction nucleotides: 12. This CDR3 is built from 19 residues. CDR1 and CDR2 (germline): MNHEY, SMNVEV (reference sequence).

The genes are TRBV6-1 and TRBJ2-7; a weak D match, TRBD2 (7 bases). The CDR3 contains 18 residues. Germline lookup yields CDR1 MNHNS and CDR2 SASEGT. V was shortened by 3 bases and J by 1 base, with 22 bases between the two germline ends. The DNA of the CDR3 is TGTGCCAGCAGTGATGATGGTTCGGGGGGCGATTGGTCCTACGAGCAGTACTTC. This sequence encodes CASSDDGSGGDWSYEQYF.

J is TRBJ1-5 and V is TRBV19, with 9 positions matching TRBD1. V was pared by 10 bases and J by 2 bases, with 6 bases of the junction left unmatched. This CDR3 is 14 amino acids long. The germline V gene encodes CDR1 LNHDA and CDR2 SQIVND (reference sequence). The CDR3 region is CATHRGLGNQPQHF. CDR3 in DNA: TGTGCCACACACAGGGGGCTTGGCAATCAGCCCCAGCATTTT.

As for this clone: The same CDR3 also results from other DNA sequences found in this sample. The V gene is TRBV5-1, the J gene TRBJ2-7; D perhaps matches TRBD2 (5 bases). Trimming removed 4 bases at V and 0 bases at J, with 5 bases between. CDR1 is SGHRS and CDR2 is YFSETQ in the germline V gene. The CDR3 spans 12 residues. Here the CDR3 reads CASSRDSYEQYF. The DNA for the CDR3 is TGCGCCAGCAGCCGGGACTCCTACGAGCAGTACTTC.

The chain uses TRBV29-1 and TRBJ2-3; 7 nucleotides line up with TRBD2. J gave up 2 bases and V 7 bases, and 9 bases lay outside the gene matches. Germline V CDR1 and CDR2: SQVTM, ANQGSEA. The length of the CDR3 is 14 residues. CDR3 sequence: CSAEGRGSTDTQYF. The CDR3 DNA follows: TGCAGCGCCGAGGGGAGGGGTTCCACAGATACGCAGTATTTT.